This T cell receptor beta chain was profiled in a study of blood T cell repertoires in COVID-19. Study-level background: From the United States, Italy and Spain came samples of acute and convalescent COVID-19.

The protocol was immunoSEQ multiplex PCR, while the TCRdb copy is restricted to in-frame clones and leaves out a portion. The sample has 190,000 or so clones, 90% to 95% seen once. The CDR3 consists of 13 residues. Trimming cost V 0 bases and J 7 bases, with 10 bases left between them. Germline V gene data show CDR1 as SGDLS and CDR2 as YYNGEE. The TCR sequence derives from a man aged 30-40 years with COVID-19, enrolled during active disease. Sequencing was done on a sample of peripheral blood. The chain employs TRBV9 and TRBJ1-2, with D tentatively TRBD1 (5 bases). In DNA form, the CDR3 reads TGTGCCAGCAGCGTAGATCAGGGCCGTGGCTACACCTTC. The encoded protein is CASSVDQGRGYTF.